This TCR beta chain came from a study of a mutant IDH1 vaccine in newly diagnosed glioma. For the study at large: Onset of vaccination occurred 4-6 weeks following radiotherapy alone, or with temozolomide cycles. Every participant had undergone radiotherapy, temozolomide, or both before, and most underwent both. Of treated patients, around 62% were men and roughly 38% women, averaging about 40 years.

The table lists this clone with a count of one. The antigen remains undetermined. There are 15 residues in the CDR3. V lost 1 base to trimming and J lost 9 bases; unmatched junction nucleotides: 6. Germline lookup yields CDR1 PRHDT and CDR2 FYEKMQ (reference sequence). General study findings and limits: Patients mounted vaccine-induced immune responses in just over 90% of cases.

This table comes from immunoSEQ multiplex PCR, and its TCRdb copy is limited to in-frame clones, with some not included. This sample carries some 28,000 clones, about four fifths of them seen once, and the ten largest clones take roughly 15%. Regarding time point: week 23, last vaccination. Doses of 300 ug of mutant IDH1 20-mer peptide were given with topical imiquimod. Sample: PBMCs, taken from a glioma patient whose treatment included an IDH1 peptide vaccine. The V and J genes are TRBV13 and TRBJ1-6; 7 bases map to TRBD1. The origin of this receptor is a woman aged 25 to 45 with glioma. CDR3 sequence: CASSLDRQGISPLHF. The CDR3 DNA follows: TGTGCCAGCAGCTTAGACAGACAGGGCATTTCACCCCTCCACTTT.